This T cell receptor (beta chain) was documented in a study of T-cell reconstitution after alpha-beta-depleted transplantation in children. TCRbeta library preparation incorporated unique molecular identifiers. TCRdb processed the PCR reads anew with MiXCR; each CDR3 protein has one entry. The top ten hold roughly 5.6% of the sample, which has 6,200 or so distinct CDR3 sequences, roughly 14% seen once. Study results and limitations: Newly generated T cells supplied most T-cell counts and diversity one year post-transplant. About two months after transplant, alpha-beta T cells reportedly came from several hundred expanded graft clones. Diversity of TCRbeta at day 60 was high in some patients, arising from surviving recipient T cells and thymic progenitors.

The germline V gene has CDR1 SEHNR and CDR2 FQNEAQ (reference sequence). The CDR3 runs to 18 residues. The junction had 10 bases not matched to a gene; V was cut back by 5 bases and J by 3 bases. By share, this clonotype counts as medium-sized (0.01 to 0.1%). Its antigen is undetermined. Source: PBMCs, taken before TCRalphabeta/CD19-depleted stem cell transplant. The receptor was isolated from a boy between 5 and 17 years old with acute lymphoblastic leukemia, due to receive a stem cell transplant. The chain employs TRBV7-9 and TRBJ2-3, with TRBD2 matching over 14 bases. The CDR3 sequence: CASSIGTSGSRITDTQYF. CDR3 nucleotide sequence: TGTGCCAGCAGCATTGGGACTAGCGGGAGTAGGATTACAGATACGCAGTATTTT.